This T cell receptor (beta chain) stems from a study of pediatric ulcerative colitis. On this clone: Its antigen is unknown.

Using immunoSEQ multiplex PCR, the repertoire was profiled, and TCRdb retains in-frame clones only, with some absent. The data show some 40,000 clones, about 81% seen once. Trimming left V 5 bases short and J 4 bases short, with 14 bases between. CDR1 and CDR2 from the germline V gene are SGHNT and YENEEA. CDR3 size: 14 residues. General observations from the study: Ulcerative colitis patients shared more blood-rectal clones than controls. No controls had the two rectal clonotypes shared by ulcerative colitis patients.

The rectum was sampled with one to two pinch biopsies at colonoscopy. The sequenced material came from gut tissue. The receptor was isolated from a boy younger than 18 with severe ulcerative colitis. The chain employs TRBV11-3 and TRBJ2-5; weak D call: TRBD1 (5 bases). CDR3 sequence reads: CASSQGPEPETQYF. For the CDR3, the DNA is TGTGCCAGCAGCCAGGGCCCCGAGCCAGAGACCCAGTACTTC.